A single T cell receptor beta chain is shown here with its context. Its target is not known. V lost 3 bases and J 7 bases, leaving 16 bases between the germline ends. The CDR3 has 14 amino acids. Germline values: CDR1 SGDLS, CDR2 YYNGEE. Indicated treatment: oral pan-JAK inhibitor, 5-10 mg twice daily. The data were taken from a study of CD8+ T cells in alopecia areata. Study summary: For the treated group, dosing was oral tofacitinib at 5 to 10 mg twice daily. Treated patients were scored for severity by percent of scalp affected. Study-level results: The treated group had a single nonresponder, limiting CD8+ expansion-response conclusions.

Extraction and reverse transcription of RNA yielded cDNA as the sequencing template. Clones were read by immunoSEQ multiplex PCR, and TCRdb kept only the in-frame ones, dropping some. This repertoire shows some 190,000 clones, approximately 70% found once; its top ten account for more than 1%. The TCR comes from a human donor with alopecia areata. The chain combines TRBV9 with TRBJ1-2; D gene ambiguous. The sequencing used CD4+ T cells sorted from blood, collected around week 46, from a patient treated with tofacitinib. As DNA, the CDR3 is TGTGCCAGCAGCGGGACGCCACTTAGCATTGGCTACACCTTC. Translated: CASSGTPLSIGYTF.